The clone carrying this T cell receptor beta chain was seen only a few times. The table came from immunoSEQ multiplex PCR; TCRdb's copy has only in-frame clones and leaves some out. In the table there are 200,000 to 250,000 clones, around nine tenths of which are singletons. Germline loops: CDR1 MDHEN, CDR2 SYDVKM. V dropped 9 bases and J dropped 0 bases, with 18 bases sitting between them. The CDR3 length is 16 residues. The source of the sample is a study of blood T cell repertoires in COVID-19. Study background: PBMCs, B-cell-depleted T cells, or T cells were the source of the cDNA or gDNA that made up the material.

The cohort comprised adults aged roughly 18 to 95 years residing in around 25 US areas. Donors of Cohort 3 who recovered were those that had two negative PCRs, clearance, or symptom resolution. The source material was PBMCs or T cells enriched from blood (not recorded which). This sequence originates from a man aged 30 to 39 who had recovered from COVID-19. The chain joins TRBV28 to TRBJ1-3; tentatively, D is TRBD1 (6 bases). DNA for the CDR3: TGTGCCAGTTCGGTTGGACAGTCGACCTCTGGAAACACCATATATTTT. Amino acids: CASSVGQSTSGNTIYF.